A single sample is the source of the 2 T cell receptor beta chains below, sequenced in a study of glioma-infiltrating T cells. The iRepertoire nested amplicon-rescue multiplex PCR amplified TCR alpha and beta CDR3s from RNA. MiXCR, applied by TCRdb to the multiplex PCR reads, yields one record per CDR3 protein. This repertoire shows some 85,000 distinct CDR3 sequences, about 23% found once; its top ten account for about 6.6%. The sequencing input was glioma tissue, nonneoplastic brain tissue, or PBMCs (not recorded which). The origin of the receptors is a human donor with low-grade glioma or glioblastoma, undergoing nonglioma brain surgery, or in good health (not recorded which).

To note about this clonotype: Possible read error: a much larger clone is one base away. V gene TRBV29-1 combines with J gene TRBJ1-6; TRBD1 agrees at 7 bases. This CDR3 region has 13 residues. Germline CDR1 reads SQVTM; CDR2 reads ANQGSEA. V was pared by 8 bases and J by 9 bases, with 10 bases of the junction left unmatched. The CDR3 DNA sequence: TGCAGCCGTGACAGGGCCGAGGGTTCACCCCTCCACTTT. As protein: CSRDRAEGSPLHF.

Comments on this clonotype: One end of the junction fails to match germline, which may point to a read error. The rearrangement links TRBV29-1 to TRBJ2-1, with 7 bases matching TRBD1. The CDR3 has 13 residues. CDR1 and CDR2 (germline): SQVTM, ANQGSEA. The CDR3 is CIVGDSGYNEQFF. In DNA, the CDR3 is TGCATCGTTGGGGACAGCGGTTACAATGAGCAGTTCTTC.